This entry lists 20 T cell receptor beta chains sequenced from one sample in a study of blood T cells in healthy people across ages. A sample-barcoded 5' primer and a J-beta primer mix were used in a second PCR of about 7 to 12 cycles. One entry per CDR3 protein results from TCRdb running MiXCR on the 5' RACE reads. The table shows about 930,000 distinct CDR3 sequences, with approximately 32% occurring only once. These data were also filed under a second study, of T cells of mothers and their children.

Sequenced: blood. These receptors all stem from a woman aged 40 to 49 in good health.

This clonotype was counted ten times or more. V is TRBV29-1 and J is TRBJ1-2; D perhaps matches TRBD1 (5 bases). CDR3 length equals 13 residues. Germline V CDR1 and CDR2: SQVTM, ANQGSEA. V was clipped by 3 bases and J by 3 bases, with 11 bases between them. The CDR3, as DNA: TGCAGCGTTGACTCTGGGGACGACTATGGCTACACCTTC. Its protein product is CSVDSGDDYGYTF.

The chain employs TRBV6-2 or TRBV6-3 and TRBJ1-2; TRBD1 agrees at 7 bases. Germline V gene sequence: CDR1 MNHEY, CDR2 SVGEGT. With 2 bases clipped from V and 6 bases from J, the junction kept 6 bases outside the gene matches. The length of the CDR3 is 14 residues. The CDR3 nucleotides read TGTGCCAGCAGTTACAGCCCCGGGACAGATGGCTACACCTTC. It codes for CASSYSPGTDGYTF.

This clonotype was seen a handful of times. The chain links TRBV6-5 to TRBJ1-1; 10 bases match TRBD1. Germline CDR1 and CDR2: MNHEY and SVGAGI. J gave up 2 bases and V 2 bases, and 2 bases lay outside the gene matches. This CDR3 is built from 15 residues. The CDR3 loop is CASSYGDRGNTEAFF. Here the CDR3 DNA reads TGTGCCAGCAGTTACGGGGACAGGGGCAACACTGAAGCTTTCTTT.

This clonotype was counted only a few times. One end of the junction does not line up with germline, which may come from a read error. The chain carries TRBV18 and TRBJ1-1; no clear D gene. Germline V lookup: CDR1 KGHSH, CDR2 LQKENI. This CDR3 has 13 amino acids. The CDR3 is CAGSPTQNTEAFF. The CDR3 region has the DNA TGTGCCGGCTCACCTACACAGAACACTGAAGCTTTCTTT.

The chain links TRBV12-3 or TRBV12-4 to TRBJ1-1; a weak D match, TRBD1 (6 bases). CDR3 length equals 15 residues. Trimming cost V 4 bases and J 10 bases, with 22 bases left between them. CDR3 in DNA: TGTGCCAGCAGTTCCAGCCCCGCGGGAGGGGGGGGAGCTTTCTTT. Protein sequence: CASSSSPAGGGGAFF.

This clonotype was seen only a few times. The CDR3 region has the DNA TGTGCCTGGAGTGTAAAGGGGGATCACTATGGCTACACCTTC. As protein: CAWSVKGDHYGYTF. This chain connects TRBV30 to TRBJ1-2; D may be TRBD1 (6 bases). This CDR3 spans 14 amino acids. Germline V CDR1 and CDR2: GTSNPN, SVGIG (reference sequence). The ends were cut back, 0 bases at V and 3 bases at J, with 11 bases in the middle.

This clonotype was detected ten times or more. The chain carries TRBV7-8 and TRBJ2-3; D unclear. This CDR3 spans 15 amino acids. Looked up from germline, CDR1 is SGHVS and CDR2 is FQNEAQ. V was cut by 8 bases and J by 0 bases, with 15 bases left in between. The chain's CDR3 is CASSTRASSTDTQYF. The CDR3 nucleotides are TGTGCCAGCTCCACTCGGGCTTCTAGCACAGATACGCAGTATTTT.

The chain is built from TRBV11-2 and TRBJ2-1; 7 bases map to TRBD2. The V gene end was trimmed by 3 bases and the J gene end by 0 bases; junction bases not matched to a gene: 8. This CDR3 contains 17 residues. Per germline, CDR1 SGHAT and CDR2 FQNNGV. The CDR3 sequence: CASSFRGGGGSYNEQFF. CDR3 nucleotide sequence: TGTGCCAGCAGCTTTAGGGGTGGGGGGGGCTCCTACAATGAGCAGTTCTTC.

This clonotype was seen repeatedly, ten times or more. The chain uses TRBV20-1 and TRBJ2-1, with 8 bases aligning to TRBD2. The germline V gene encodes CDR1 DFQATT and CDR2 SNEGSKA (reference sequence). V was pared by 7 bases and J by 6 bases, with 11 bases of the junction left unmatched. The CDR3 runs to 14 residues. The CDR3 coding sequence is TGCAGTGTGCCGGTTGGGACTAGAATCAATGAGCAGTTCTTC. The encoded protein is CSVPVGTRINEQFF.

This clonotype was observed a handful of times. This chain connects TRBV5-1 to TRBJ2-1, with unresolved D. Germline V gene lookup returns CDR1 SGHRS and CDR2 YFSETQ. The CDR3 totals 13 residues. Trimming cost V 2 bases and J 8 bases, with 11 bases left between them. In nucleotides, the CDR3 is TGCGCCAGCAGCTTCGGTGCCTCGGATGAGCAGTTCTTC. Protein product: CASSFGASDEQFF.

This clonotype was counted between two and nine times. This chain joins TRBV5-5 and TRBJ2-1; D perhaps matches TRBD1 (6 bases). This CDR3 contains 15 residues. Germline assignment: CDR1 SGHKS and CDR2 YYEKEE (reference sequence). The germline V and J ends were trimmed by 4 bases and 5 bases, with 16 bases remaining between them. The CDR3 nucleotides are TGTGCCAGCAGCCAAACGGACAGCGGTCACAATGAGCAGTTCTTC. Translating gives CASSQTDSGHNEQFF.

Here the CDR3 reads CASSPGRHYNEQFF. CDR3 nucleotides: TGTGCCAGCAGCCCAGGACGGCATTACAATGAGCAGTTCTTC. The V and J genes are TRBV3-1 and TRBJ2-1; D remains ambiguous. The V end was cut by 4 bases, the J end by 4 bases, with 11 bases between. Germline CDR1 is LGHDT and CDR2 is YNNKEL (reference sequence). The CDR3 length is 14 residues.

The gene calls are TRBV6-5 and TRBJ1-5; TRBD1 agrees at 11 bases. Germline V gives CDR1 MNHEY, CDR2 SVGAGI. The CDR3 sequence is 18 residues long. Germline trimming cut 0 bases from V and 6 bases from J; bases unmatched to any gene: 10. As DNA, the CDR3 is TGTGCCAGCAGTTACTCGTGGACAGGGGGCTCTATCGGTCAGCCCCAGCATTTT. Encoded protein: CASSYSWTGGSIGQPQHF.

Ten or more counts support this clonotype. For the CDR3, the DNA is TGTGCCACCAGCAGAGAAGGGACTAGCGGGGCGGAGGGGACCCAGTACTTC. Protein product: CATSREGTSGAEGTQYF. The chain carries TRBV15 and TRBJ2-5; TRBD2 matches at 13 bases. The CDR3 runs to 17 residues. The trim removed 0 bases at V and 7 bases at J, leaving 8 bases unmatched. Germline values: CDR1 LNHNV, CDR2 YYDKDF (reference sequence).

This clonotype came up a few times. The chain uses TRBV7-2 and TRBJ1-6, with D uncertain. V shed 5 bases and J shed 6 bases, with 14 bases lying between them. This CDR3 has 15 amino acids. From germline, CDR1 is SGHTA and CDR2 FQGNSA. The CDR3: CASSVSSTTNSPLHF. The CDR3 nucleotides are TGTGCCAGCAGCGTTAGTTCAACTACTAATTCACCCCTCCACTTT.

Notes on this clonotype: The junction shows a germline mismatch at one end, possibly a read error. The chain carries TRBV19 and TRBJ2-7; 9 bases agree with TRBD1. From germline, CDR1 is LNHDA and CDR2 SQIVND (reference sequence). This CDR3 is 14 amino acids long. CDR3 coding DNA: TGTACCAGTAAGGCCGGGACAGGGTTCAACGAGCAGTACTTC. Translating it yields CTSKAGTGFNEQYF.

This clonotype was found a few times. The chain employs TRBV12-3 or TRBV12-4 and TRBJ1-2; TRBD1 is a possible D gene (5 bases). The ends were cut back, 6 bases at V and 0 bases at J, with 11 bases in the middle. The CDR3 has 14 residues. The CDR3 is CASRGTAANYGYTF. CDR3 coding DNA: TGTGCCAGCAGGGGGACTGCAGCTAACTATGGCTACACCTTC.

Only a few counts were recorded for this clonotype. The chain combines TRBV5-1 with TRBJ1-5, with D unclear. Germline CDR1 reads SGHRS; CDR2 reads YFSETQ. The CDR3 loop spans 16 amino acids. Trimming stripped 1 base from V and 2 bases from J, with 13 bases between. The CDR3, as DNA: TGCGCCAGCAGCTTGTTAAGGGTTCCCGGCAATCAGCCCCAGCATTTT. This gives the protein CASSLLRVPGNQPQHF.

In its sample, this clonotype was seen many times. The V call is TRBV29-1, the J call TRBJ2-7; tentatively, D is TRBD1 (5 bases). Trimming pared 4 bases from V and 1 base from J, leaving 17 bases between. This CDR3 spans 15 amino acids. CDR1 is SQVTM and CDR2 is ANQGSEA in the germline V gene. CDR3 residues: CSVVSTQDRSYEQYF. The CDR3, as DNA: TGCAGCGTTGTCTCCACGCAAGACAGATCCTACGAGCAGTACTTC.

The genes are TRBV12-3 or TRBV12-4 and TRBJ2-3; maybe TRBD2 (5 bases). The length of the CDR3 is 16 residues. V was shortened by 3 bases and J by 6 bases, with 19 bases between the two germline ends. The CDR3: CASSFSSGSIRDTQYF. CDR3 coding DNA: TGTGCCAGCAGTTTCAGCAGCGGATCTATACGGGATACGCAGTATTTT.